Detailed here is one T cell receptor beta chain. This entry comes from a study of T cell changes during pregnancy in multiple sclerosis. Germline assignment: CDR1 PRHDT and CDR2 FYEKMQ (reference sequence). The CDR3 length is 14 residues. V lost 4 bases to trimming and J lost 4 bases; unmatched junction nucleotides: 4. Profiling relied on immunoSEQ multiplex PCR, and the TCRdb table lists in-frame clones only, not all of them. Among 90,000 to 95,000 clones listed, approximately 92% were seen once. This clonotype was sampled from a female donor with multiple sclerosis, enrolled in a pregnancy study. The input for sequencing was peripheral blood, taken in the first trimester of pregnancy. V gene TRBV13 combines with J gene TRBJ2-7, with TRBD1 identical over 10 bases. The CDR3 loop reads CASSYGQGGYEQYF. The CDR3 DNA sequence: TGTGCCAGCAGCTATGGACAGGGGGGATACGAGCAGTACTTC.